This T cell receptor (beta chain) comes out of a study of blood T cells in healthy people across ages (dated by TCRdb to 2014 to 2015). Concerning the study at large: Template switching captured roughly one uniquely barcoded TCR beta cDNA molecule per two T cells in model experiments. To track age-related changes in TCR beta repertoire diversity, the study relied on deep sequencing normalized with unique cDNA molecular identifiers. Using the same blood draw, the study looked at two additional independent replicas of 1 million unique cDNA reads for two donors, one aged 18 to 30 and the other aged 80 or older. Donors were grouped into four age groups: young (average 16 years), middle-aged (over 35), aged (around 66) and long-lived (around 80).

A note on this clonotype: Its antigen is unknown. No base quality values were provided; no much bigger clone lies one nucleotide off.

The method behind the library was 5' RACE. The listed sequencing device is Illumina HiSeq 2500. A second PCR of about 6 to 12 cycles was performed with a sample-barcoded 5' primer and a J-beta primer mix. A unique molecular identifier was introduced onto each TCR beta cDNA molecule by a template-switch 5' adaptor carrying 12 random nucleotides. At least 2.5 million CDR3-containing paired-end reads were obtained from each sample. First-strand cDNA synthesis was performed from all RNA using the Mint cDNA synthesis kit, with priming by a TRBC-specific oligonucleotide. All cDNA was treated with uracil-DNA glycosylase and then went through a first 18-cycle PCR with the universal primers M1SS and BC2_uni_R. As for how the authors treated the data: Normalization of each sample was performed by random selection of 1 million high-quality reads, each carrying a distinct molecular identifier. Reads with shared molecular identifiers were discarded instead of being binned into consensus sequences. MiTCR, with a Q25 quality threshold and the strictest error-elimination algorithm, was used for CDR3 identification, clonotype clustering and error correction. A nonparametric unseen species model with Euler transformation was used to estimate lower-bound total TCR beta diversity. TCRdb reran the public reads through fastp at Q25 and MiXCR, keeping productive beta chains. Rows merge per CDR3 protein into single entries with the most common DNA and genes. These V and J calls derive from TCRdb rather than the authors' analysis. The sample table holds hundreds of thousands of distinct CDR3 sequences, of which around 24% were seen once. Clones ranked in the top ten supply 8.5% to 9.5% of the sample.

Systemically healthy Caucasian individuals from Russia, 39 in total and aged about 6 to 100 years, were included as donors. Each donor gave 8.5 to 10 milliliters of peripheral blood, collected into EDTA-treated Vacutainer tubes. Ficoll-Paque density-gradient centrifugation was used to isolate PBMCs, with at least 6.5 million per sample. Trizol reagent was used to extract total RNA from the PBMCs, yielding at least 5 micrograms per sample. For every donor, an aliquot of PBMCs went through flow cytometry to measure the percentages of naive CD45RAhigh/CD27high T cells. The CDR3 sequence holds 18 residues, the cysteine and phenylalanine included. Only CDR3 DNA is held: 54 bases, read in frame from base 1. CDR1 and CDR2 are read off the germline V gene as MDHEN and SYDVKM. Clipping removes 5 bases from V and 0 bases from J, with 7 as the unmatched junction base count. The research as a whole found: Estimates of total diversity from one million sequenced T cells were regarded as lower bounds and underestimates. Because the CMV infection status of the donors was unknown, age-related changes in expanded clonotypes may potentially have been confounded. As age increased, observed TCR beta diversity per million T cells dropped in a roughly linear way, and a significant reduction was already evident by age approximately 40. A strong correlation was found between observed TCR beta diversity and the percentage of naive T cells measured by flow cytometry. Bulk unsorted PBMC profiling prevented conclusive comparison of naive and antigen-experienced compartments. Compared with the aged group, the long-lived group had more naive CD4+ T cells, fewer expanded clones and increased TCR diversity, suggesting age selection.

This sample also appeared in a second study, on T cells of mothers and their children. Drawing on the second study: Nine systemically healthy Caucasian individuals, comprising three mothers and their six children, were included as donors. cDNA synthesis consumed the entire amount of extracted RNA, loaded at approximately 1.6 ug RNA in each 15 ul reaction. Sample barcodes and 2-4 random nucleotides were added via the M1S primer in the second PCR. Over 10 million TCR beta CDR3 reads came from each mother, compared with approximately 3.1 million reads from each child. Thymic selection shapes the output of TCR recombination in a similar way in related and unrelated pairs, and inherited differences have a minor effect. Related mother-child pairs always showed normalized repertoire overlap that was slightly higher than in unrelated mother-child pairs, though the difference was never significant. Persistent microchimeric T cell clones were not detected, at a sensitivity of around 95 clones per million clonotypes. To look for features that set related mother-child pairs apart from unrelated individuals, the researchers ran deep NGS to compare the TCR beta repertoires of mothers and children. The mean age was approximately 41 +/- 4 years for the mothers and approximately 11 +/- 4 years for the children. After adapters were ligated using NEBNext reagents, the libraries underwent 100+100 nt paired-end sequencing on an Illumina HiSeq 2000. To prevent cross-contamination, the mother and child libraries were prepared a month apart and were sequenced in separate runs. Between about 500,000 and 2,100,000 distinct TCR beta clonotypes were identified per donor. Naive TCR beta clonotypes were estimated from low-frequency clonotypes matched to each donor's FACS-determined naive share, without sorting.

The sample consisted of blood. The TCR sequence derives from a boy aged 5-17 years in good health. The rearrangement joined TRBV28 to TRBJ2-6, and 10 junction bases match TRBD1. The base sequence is TGTGCCAGCAGTCCAGCTGGGACAGGGGACTCTGGGGCCAACGTCCTGACTTTC. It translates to CASSPAGTGDSGANVLTF. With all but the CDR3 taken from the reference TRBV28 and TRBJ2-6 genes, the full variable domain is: DVKVTQSSRYLVKRTGEKVFLECVQDMDHENMFWYRQDPGLGLRLIYFSYDVKMKEKGDIPEGYSVSREKKERFSLILESASTNQTSMYLCASSPAGTGDSGANVLTFGAGSRLTVL.